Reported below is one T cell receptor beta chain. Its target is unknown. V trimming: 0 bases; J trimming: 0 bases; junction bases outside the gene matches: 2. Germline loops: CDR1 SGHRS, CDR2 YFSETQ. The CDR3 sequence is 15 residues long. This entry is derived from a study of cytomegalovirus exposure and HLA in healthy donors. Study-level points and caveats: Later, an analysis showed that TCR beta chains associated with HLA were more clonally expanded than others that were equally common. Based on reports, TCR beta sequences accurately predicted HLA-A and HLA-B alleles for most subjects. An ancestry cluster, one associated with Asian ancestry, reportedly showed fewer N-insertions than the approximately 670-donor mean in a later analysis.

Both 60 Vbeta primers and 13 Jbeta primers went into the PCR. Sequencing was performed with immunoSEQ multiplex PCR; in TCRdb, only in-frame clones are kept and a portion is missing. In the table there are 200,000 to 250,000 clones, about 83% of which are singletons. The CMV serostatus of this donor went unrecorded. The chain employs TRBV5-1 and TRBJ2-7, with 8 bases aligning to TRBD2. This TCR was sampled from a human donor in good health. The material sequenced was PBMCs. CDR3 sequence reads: CASSLAAGGSYEQYF. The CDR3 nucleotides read TGCGCCAGCAGCTTGGCGGCGGGAGGCTCCTACGAGCAGTACTTC. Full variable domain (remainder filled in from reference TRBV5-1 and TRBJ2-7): KAGVTQTPRYLIKTRGQQVTLSCSPISGHRSVSWYQQTPGQGLQFLFEYFSETQRNKGNFPGRFSGRQFSNSRSEMNVSTLELGDSALYLCASSLAAGGSYEQYFGPGTRLTVT.